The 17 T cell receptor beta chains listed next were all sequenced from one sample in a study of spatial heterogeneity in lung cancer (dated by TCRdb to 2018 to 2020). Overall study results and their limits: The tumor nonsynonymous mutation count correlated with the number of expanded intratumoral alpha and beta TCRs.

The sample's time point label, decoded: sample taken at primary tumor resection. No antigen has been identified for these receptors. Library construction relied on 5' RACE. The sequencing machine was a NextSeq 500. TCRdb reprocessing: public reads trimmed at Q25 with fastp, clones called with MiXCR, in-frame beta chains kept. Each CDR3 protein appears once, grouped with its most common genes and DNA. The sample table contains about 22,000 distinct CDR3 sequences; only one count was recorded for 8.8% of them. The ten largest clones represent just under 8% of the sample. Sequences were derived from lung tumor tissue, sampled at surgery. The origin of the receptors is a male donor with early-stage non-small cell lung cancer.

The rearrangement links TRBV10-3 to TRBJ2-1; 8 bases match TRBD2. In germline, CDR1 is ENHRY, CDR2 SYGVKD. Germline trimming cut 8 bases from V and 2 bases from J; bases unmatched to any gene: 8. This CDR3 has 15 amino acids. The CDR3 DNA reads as TGTGCCATCGGGGCGGGACTAGGGACCTACAATGAGCAGTTCTTC. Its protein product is CAIGAGLGTYNEQFF.

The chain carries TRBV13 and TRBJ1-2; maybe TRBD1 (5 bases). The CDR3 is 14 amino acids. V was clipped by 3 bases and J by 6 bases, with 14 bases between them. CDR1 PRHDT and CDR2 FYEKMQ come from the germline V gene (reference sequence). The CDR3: CASSFGHPPNGYTF. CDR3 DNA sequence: TGTGCCAGCAGCTTTGGACATCCTCCCAATGGCTACACCTTC.

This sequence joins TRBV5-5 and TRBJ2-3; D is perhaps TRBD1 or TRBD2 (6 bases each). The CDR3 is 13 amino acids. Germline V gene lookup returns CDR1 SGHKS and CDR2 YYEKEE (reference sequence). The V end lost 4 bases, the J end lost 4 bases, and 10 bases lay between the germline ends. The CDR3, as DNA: TGTGCCAGCAGCCCCGGGGGCCCAGATACGCAGTATTTT. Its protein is CASSPGGPDTQYF.

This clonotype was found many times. The CDR3 DNA reads as TGCAGTCCCCTGCTAGGGGGCTATGGCTACACCTTC. Its protein product is CSPLLGGYGYTF. The chain recombines TRBV20-1 with TRBJ1-2; a weak D match, TRBD1 (6 bases). With 8 bases removed from V and 4 bases from J, the gap between germline ends came to 14 bases. From germline, CDR1 is DFQATT and CDR2 SNEGSKA (reference sequence). The length of the CDR3 is 12 residues.

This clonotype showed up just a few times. CDR3 DNA: TGCAGTGCTAGGATGTCTAGCACAGATACGCAGTATTTT. This codes for CSARMSSTDTQYF. The gene calls are TRBV20-1 and TRBJ2-3; D remains ambiguous. This CDR3 spans 13 amino acids. CDR1 is DFQATT and CDR2 is SNEGSKA in the germline V gene (reference sequence). Trimming removed 3 bases from V and 0 bases from J, with 7 bases in between.

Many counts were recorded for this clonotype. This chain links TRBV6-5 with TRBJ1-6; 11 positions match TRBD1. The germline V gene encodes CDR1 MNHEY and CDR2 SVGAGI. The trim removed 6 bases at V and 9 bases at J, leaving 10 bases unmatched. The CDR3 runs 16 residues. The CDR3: CASRAPPGTGGSPLHF. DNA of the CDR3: TGTGCCAGCAGAGCTCCCCCCGGGACAGGGGGTTCACCCCTCCACTTT.

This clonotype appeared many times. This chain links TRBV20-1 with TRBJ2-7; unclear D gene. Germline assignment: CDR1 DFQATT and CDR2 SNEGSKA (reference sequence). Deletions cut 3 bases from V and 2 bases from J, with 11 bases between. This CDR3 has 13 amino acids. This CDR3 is CSASTRRTYEQYF. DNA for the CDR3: TGCAGTGCTAGCACGAGACGAACCTACGAGCAGTACTTC.

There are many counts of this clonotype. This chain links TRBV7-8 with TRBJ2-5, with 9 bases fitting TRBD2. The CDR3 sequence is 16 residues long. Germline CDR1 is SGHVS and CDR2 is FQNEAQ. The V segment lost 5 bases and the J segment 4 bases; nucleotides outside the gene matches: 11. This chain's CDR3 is CASSNRRGLAGETQYF. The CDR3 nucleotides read TGTGCCAGCAGCAACAGGAGGGGACTAGCAGGAGAGACCCAGTACTTC.

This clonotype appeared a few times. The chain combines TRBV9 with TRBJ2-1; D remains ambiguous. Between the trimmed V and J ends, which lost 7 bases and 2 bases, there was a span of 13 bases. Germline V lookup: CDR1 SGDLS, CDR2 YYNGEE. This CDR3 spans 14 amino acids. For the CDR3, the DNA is TGTGCCAGCGGAACTGTGATGCCCTACAATGAGCAGTTCTTC. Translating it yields CASGTVMPYNEQFF.

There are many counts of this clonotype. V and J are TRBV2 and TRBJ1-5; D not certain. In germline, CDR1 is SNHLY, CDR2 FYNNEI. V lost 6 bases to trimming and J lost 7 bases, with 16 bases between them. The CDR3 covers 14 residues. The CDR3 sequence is CASRGGSGGQPQHF. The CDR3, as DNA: TGTGCCAGCAGGGGAGGGTCTGGAGGGCAGCCCCAGCATTTT. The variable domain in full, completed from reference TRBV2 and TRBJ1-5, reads EPEVTQTPSHQVTQMGQEVILRCVPISNHLYFYWYRQILGQKVEFLVSFYNNEISEKSEIFDDQFSVERPDGSNFTLKIRSTKLEDSAMYFCASRGGSGGQPQHFGDGTRLSIL.

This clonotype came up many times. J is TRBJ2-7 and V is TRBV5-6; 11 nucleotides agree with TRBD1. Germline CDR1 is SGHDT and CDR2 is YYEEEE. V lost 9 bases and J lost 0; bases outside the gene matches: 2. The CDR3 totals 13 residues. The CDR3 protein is CATGQGASYEQYF. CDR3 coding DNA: TGTGCCACTGGACAGGGGGCCTCCTACGAGCAGTACTTC. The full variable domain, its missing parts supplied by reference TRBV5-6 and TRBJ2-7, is DAGVTQSPTHLIKTRGQQVTLRCSPKSGHDTVSWYQQALGQGPQFIFQYYEEEERQRGNFPDRFSGHQFPNYSSELNVNALLLGDSALYLCATGQGASYEQYFGPGTRLTVT.

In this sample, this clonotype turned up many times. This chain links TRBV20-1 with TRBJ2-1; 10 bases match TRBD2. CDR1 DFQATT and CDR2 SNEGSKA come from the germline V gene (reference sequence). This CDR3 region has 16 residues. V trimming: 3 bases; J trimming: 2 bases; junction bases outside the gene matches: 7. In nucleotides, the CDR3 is TGCAGTGCTAGGGCTCTAGCGGGAGAACCCTACAATGAGCAGTTCTTC. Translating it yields CSARALAGEPYNEQFF.

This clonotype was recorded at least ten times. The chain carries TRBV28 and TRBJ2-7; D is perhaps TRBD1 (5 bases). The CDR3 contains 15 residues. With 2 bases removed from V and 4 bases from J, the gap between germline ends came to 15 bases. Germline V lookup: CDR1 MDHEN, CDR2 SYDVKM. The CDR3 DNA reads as TGTGCCAGCAGTTTAAGATCCGCAGGGTATTACGAGCAGTACTTC. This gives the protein CASSLRSAGYYEQYF.

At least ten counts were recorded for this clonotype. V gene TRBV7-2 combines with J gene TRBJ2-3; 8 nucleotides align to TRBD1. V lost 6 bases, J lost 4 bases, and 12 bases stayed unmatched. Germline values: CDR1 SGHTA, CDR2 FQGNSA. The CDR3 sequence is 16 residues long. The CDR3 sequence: CASSVLSTGASDTQYF. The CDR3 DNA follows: TGTGCCAGCAGTGTTCTTTCGACAGGGGCATCAGATACGCAGTATTTT.

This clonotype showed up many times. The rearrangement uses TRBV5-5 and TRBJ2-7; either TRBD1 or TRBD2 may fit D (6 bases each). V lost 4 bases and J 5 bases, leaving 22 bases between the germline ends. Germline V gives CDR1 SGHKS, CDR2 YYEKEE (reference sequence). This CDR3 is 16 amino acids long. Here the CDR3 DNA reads TGTGCCAGCAGCAGGGGGGCGACAGGCCCTTTCAACGAGCAGTACTTC. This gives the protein CASSRGATGPFNEQYF.

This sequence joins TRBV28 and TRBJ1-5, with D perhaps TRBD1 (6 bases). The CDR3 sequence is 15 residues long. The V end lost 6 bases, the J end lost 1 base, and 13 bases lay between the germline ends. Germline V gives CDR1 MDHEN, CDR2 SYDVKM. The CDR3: CASSRQAYSNQPQHF. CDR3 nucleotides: TGTGCCAGCAGCCGACAGGCCTACAGCAATCAGCCCCAGCATTTT.

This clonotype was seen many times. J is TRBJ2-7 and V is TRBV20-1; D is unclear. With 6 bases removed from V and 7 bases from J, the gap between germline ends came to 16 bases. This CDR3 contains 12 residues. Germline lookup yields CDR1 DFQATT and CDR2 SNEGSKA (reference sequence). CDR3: CSAKWFLNEQYF. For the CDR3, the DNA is TGCAGTGCAAAGTGGTTCCTAAATGAGCAGTACTTC.